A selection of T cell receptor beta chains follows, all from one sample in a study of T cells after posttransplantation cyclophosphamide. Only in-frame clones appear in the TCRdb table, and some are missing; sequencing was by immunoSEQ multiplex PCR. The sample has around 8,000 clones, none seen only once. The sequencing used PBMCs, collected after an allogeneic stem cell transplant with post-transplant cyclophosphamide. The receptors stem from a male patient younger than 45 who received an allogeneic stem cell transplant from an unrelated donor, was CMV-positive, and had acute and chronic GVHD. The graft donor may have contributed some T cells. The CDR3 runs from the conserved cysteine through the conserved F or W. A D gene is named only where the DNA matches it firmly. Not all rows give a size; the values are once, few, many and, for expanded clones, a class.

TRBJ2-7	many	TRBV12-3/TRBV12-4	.	TGTGCCAGCAGTCCCCCGCTAAGGGGCTACGAGCAGTACTTC	CASSPPLRGYEQYF
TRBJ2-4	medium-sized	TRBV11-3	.	TGTGCCAGCAGCTTAGAAGGGAACATTCAGTACTTC	CASSLEGNIQYF
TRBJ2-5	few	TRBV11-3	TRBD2	TGTGCCAGCAGCACAGCACCGGGGGGGGAGACCCAGTACTTC	CASSTAPGGETQYF
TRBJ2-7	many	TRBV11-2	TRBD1	TGTGCCAGCAGCTTAGATCAAAGGACAGGGGGCAAAACCGACGAGCAGTACTTC	CASSLDQRTGGKTDEQYF
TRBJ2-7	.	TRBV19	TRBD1	TGTGCCAGTAGTAGGGGCCCGGGACAGACAGCCTACGAGCAGTACTTC	CASSRGPGQTAYEQYF
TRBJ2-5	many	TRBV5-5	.	TGTGCCAGCAGCTTGGTGGGGGGCCAAGAGACCCAGTACTTC	CASSLVGGQETQYF
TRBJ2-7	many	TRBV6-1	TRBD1	TGTGCCAGCAGTGAAGCGGGGACAGGGGAGGCGTACGAGCAGTACTTC	CASSEAGTGEAYEQYF
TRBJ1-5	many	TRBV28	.	TGTGCCAGCGGCAACAGGGAGCTGAGGGGTCAGCCCCAGCATTTT	CASGNRELRGQPQHF
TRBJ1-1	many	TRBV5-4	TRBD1	TGTGCCAGCAGCCTCACAGGGGTCGACACTGAAGCTTTCTTT	CASSLTGVDTEAFF
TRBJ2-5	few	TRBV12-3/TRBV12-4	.	TGTGCCAGCAGTGGGGGGTTAGCTGAGACCCAGTACTTC	CASSGGLAETQYF
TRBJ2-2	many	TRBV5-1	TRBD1	TGCGCCAGCAGCTTGTTACAGGGGGCGAACACCGGGGAGCTGTTTTTT	CASSLLQGANTGELFF
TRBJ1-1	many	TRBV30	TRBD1	TGTGCCTCCTCGTACCGGGACAGGGGATGGGTCGGCACTGAAGCTTTCTTT	CASSYRDRGWVGTEAFF
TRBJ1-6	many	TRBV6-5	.	TGTGCCAGCAGTTACTCGACAGAGTTTAATTCACCCCTCCACTTT	CASSYSTEFNSPLHF
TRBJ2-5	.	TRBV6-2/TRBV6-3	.	TGTGCCAGCAGTTACTTGTTCCTAGTTTCCGAGACCCAGTACTTC	CASSYLFLVSETQYF
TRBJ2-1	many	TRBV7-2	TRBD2	TGTGCCAGCAGCTTAGTCGGGCTAGCGGGGACTGGGGGAGGGAATGAGCAGTTCTTC	CASSLVGLAGTGGGNEQFF
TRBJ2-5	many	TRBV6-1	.	TGTGCCAGCAGTGAAAGCCCCATAGAGACCCAGTACTTC	CASSESPIETQYF
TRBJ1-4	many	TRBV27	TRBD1	TGTGCCAGTACAGGGGGCGAAAAACTGTTTTTT	CASTGGEKLFF
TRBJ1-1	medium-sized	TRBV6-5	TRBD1	TGTGCCAGCAGTTACTCTATAAGAGGGGGCGGTGAAGCTTTCTTT	CASSYSIRGGGEAFF
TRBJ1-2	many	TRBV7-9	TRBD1	TGTGCCAGCAGCCCACGGCAGGGGGCAATAATAGGCTATGGCTACACCTTC	CASSPRQGAIIGYGYTF
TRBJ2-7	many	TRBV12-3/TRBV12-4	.	TGTGCCAGCAGTTTGTGGCAGAAGACCTACGAGCAGTACTTC	CASSLWQKTYEQYF
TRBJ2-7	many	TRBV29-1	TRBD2	TGCAGCGTGCTGACTAGCGGGAGATTGAGGCCTTACGAGCAGTACTTC	CSVLTSGRLRPYEQYF
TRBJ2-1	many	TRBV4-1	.	TGCGCCAGCAGCCAAGTAGATCTCATGTCCTACAATGAGCAGTTCTTC	CASSQVDLMSYNEQFF
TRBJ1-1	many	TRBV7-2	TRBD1	TGTGCCAGCAGCTCAGGGGGGAGCACTGAAGCTTTCTTT	CASSSGGSTEAFF
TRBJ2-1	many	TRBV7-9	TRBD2	TGTGCCAGCAGCTTAGAGGGACTAGCGGGAGGCCAGCAGTTCTTC	CASSLEGLAGGQQFF
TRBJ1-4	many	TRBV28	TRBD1	TGTGCCAGCAGTTCGTGGACAGGGGGGAAGGAAAAACTGTTTTTT	CASSSWTGGKEKLFF
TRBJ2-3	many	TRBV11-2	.	TGTGCCAGCAGCCTCCCTTCTGGTACAGTGAATACGCAGTATTTT	CASSLPSGTVNTQYF
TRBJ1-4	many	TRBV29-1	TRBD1	TGCAGCGTTGCGGGACAGGTAAATGAAAAACTGTTTTTT	CSVAGQVNEKLFF
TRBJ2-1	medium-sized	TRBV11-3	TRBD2	TGTGCCAGCAGCTCAGGACTAGCTTACAATGAGCAGTTCTTC	CASSSGLAYNEQFF
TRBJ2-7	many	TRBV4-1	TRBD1	TGCGCCAGCAGCCGACTACAGGGGGACGAGCAGTACTTC	CASSRLQGDEQYF
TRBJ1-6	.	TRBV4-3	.	TGCGCCAGCAGCCGCGGACTGGACGTTAATTCACCCCTCCACTTT	CASSRGLDVNSPLHF